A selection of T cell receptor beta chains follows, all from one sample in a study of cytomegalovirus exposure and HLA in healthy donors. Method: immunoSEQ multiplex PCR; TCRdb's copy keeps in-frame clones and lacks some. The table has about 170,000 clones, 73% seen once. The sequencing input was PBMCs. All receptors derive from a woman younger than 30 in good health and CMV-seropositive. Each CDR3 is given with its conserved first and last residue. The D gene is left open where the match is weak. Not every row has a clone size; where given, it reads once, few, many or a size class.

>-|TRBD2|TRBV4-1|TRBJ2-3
CASSQDPSGGASNTQYF
TGCGCCAGCAGCCAAGACCCTAGCGGGGGGGCTAGCAATACGCAGTATTTT
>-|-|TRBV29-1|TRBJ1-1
CSVGEVNQPNTEAFF
TGCAGCGTGGGGGAGGTAAATCAGCCGAACACTGAAGCTTTCTTT
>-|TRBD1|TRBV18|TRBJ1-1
CASSQIGTAILTEAFF
TGTGCCAGCTCACAGATCGGGACAGCCATACTCACTGAAGCTTTCTTT
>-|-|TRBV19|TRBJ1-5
CASSMAPGQPQHF
TGTGCCAGTAGTATGGCCCCAGGTCAGCCCCAGCATTTT
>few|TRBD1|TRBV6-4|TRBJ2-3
CASSLRTGGTDTQYF
TGTGCCAGCAGTCTTAGGACAGGTGGTACAGATACGCAGTATTTT
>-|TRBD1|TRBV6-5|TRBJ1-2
CASSRTGSDGYTF
TGTGCCAGCAGTAGGACAGGGTCCGATGGCTACACCTTC
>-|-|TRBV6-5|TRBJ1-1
CASSYSQDSLGDDAFF
TGTGCCAGCAGTTACTCTCAGGACAGTTTGGGTGATGACGCTTTCTTT
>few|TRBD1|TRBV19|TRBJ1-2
CASRDRDNYGYTF
TGTGCCAGCCGGGACAGGGATAACTATGGCTACACCTTC
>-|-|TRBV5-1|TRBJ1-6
CASSLQGFTDSPLHF
TGCGCCAGCAGCTTACAGGGCTTTACCGACTCACCCCTCCACTTT
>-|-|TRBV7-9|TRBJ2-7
CASSQLKVTTSMYF
TGTGCCAGCAGCCAGCTGAAGGTTACTACGAGCATGTACTTC
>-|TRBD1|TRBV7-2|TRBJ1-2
CASSLGTGGPYGYTF
TGTGCCAGCAGCTTAGGGACAGGTGGCCCCTATGGCTACACCTTC
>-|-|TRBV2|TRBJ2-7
CASRAYYEQYF
TGTGCCAGCAGGGCTTACTACGAGCAGTACTTC
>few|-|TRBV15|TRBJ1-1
CATSRDGRVTEAFF
TGTGCCACCAGCAGAGATGGTCGGGTCACTGAAGCTTTCTTT
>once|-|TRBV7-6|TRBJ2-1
CASSDRSSYNEQFF
TGTGCCAGCAGCGACAGGAGCTCCTACAATGAGCAGTTCTTC
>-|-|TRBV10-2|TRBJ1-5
CATRQEMNQPQHF
TGCGCCACCAGACAGGAAATGAATCAGCCCCAGCATTTT
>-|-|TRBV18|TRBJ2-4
CASSPPSELKNIQYF
TGTGCCAGCTCACCACCGAGTGAGCTCAAAAACATTCAGTACTTC
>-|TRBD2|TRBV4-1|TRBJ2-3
CASSSGLATDTQYF
TGCGCCAGCAGCTCGGGACTAGCGACAGATACGCAGTATTTT
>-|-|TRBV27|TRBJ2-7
CASSTDGEQYF
TGTGCCAGTAGTACCGACGGGGAGCAGTACTTC
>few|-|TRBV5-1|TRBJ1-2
CASSLALGANYGYTF
TGCGCCAGCAGCTTGGCTCTGGGCGCTAACTATGGCTACACCTTC
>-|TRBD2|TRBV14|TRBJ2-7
CASSQLLAGDPSYEQYF
TGTGCCAGCAGCCAACTACTAGCGGGGGACCCATCCTACGAGCAGTACTTC
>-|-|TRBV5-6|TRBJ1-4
CASSLSPTGEKLFF
TGTGCCAGCAGCTTGAGCCCCACCGGTGAAAAACTGTTTTTT
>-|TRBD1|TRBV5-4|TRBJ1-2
CASSWDRTNYGYTF
TGTGCCAGCAGCTGGGACAGAACTAACTATGGCTACACCTTC
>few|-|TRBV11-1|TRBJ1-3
CASSYTGKAGNTIYF
TGTGCCAGCAGCTATACAGGGAAGGCTGGAAACACCATATATTTT
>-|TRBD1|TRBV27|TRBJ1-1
CASSTGVGTEAFF
TGTGCCAGCAGTACAGGGGTTGGCACTGAAGCTTTCTTT
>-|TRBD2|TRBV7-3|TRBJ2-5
CASSLTGASGGASTQYF
TGTGCCAGCAGCTTAACGGGGGCTAGCGGGGGGGCCTCGACCCAGTACTTC
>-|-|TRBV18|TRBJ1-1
CASSPLTEAFF
TGTGCCAGCTCACCATTAACTGAAGCTTTCTTT
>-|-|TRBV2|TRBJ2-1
CASNTLSYNEQFF
TGTGCCAGCAACACCCTCTCCTACAATGAGCAGTTCTTC
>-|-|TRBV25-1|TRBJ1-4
CASSEYGQNEKLFF
TGTGCCAGCAGTGAATACGGACAGAATGAAAAACTGTTTTTT
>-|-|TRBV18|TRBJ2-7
CASSPQSTILGEQYF
TGTGCCAGCTCACCACAGTCAACCATCCTAGGCGAGCAGTACTTC
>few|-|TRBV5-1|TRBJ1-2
CASSLDREGGYTF
TGCGCCAGCAGCTTGGACAGGGAGGGTGGCTACACCTTC
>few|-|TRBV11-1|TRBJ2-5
CASSLGTARGRETQYF
TGTGCCAGCAGCTTAGGGACAGCCAGGGGAAGGGAGACCCAGTACTTC
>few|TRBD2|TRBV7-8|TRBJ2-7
CASSPLAGFYEQYF
TGTGCCAGCAGTCCCCTAGCGGGATTCTACGAGCAGTACTTC
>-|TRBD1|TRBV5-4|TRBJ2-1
CASSKGQGDYSEQFF
TGTGCCAGCAGCAAGGGACAGGGGGACTACAGTGAGCAGTTCTTC
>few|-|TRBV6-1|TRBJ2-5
CASSPVAGSQETQYF
TGTGCCAGCAGTCCCGTAGCCGGTAGCCAAGAGACCCAGTACTTC
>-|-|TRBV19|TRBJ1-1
CASSIDQSREGSGTEAFF
TGTGCCAGTAGTATAGATCAGAGCAGGGAGGGCAGCGGCACTGAAGCTTTCTTT
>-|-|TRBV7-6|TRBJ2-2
CASSLGHNTGELFF
TGTGCCAGCAGCCTGGGGCACAACACCGGGGAGCTGTTTTTT
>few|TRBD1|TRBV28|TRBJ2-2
CASSAPGQGAGELFF
TGTGCCAGCAGTGCCCCGGGACAGGGGGCCGGGGAGCTGTTTTTT
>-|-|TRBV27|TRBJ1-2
CASSSAGNYGYTF
TGTGCCAGCAGTTCCGCGGGGAACTATGGCTACACCTTC
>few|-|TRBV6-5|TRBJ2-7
CASSYSPASSYEQYF
TGTGCCAGCAGTTACTCCCCCGCCAGCTCCTACGAGCAGTACTTC
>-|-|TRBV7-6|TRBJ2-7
CASSPRQESSYEQYF
TGTGCCAGCAGCCCGCGACAGGAGAGCTCCTACGAGCAGTACTTC
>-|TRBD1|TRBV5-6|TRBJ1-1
CASSLDRVFAEAFF
TGTGCCAGCAGCCTGGACAGGGTGTTCGCTGAAGCTTTCTTT
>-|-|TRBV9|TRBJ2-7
CASSVEGRDGEQYF
TGTGCCAGCAGCGTAGAGGGCAGGGATGGCGAGCAGTACTTC
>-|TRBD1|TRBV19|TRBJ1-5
CASSIGRGTGGAGMSNQPQHF
TGTGCCAGTAGTATAGGGCGGGGGACAGGGGGCGCCGGCATGAGCAATCAGCCCCAGCATTTT
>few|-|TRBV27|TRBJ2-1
CASSFRTSYNEQFF
TGTGCCAGCAGTTTCCGAACTAGCTACAATGAGCAGTTCTTC
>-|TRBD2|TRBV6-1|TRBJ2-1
CANSRDYRYNEQFF
TGTGCCAACTCCAGGGACTATAGATACAATGAGCAGTTCTTC
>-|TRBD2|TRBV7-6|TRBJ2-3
CASSPSAGGSTDTQYF
TGTGCCAGCAGCCCCTCAGCGGGGGGCAGTACAGATACGCAGTATTTT
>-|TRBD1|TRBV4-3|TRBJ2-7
CASSQTGVHEQYF
TGCGCCAGCAGCCAGACAGGGGTCCACGAGCAGTACTTC
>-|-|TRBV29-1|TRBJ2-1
CSVERMAREQFF
TGCAGCGTTGAGCGGATGGCTCGGGAGCAGTTCTTC
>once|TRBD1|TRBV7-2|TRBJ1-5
CASSLAGTGDQPQHF
TGTGCCAGCAGCTTAGCCGGGACAGGGGATCAGCCCCAGCATTTT